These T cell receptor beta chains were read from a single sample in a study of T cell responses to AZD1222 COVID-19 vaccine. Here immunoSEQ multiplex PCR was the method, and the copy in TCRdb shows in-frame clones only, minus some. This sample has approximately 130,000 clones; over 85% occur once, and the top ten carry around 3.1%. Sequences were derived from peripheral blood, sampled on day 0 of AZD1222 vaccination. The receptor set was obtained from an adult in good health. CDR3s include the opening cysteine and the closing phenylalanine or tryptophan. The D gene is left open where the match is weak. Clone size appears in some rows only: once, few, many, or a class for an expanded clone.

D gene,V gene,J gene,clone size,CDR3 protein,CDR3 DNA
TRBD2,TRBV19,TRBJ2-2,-,CASSPGGAGTGELFF,TGTGCCAGTAGTCCAGGAGGAGCGGGAACCGGGGAGCTGTTTTTT
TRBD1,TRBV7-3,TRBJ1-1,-,CASSRAGGTEAFF,TGTGCCAGCAGCCGTGCAGGGGGCACTGAAGCTTTCTTT
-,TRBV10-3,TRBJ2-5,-,CAISDPRELNQETQYF,TGTGCCATCAGTGATCCCCGGGAGCTAAACCAAGAGACCCAGTACTTC
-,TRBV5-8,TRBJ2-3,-,CAGGRRSSGVGGTDTQYF,TGTGCCGGGGGACGTCGTTCATCAGGGGTGGGAGGCACAGATACGCAGTATTTT
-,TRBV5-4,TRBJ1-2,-,CASIGGYGYTF,TGTGCCAGCATCGGGGGCTATGGCTACACCTTC
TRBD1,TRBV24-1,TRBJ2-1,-,CATSDPPGQGSKGKFF,TGTGCCACCAGTGATCCCCCGGGACAGGGGTCCAAAGGGAAGTTCTTC
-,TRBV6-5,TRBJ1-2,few,CASSYSWQTLYGYTF,TGTGCCAGCAGTTACTCGTGGCAGACCCTCTATGGCTACACCTTC
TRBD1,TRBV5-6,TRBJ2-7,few,CASSTGQGFSYEQYF,TGTGCCAGCAGCACGGGACAGGGTTTCTCCTACGAGCAGTACTTC
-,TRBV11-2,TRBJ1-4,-,CASSLLGGNNEKLFF,TGTGCCAGCAGCTTATTAGGGGGAAATAATGAAAAACTGTTTTTT
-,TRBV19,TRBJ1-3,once,CASRTQISGNTIYF,TGTGCCAGTAGGACACAGATTTCTGGAAACACCATATATTTT
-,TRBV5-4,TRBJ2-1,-,CASSSKWDSYSYNEQFF,TGTGCCAGCAGCTCAAAGTGGGACTCTTACTCCTACAATGAGCAGTTCTTC
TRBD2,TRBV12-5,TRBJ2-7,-,CASPWTSGTYEQYF,TGTGCTAGTCCCTGGACTAGCGGGACCTACGAGCAGTACTTC
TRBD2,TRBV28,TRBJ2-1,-,CASSQIAGVSNEQFF,TGTGCCAGCAGTCAAATAGCGGGAGTAAGCAATGAGCAGTTCTTC
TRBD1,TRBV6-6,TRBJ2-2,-,CASSSVGQVGTGELFF,TGTGCCAGCAGTTCCGTCGGACAGGTTGGAACCGGGGAGCTGTTTTTT
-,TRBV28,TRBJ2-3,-,CASTPDLGRLHTDTQYF,TGTGCCAGCACGCCCGATCTCGGGAGATTGCACACAGATACGCAGTATTTT
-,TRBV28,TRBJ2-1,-,CASSRSGYEQFF,TGTGCCAGCAGTAGGTCCGGCTATGAGCAGTTCTTC
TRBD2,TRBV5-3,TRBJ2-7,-,CARSLVCRVNSGSSYEQYF,TGTGCCAGAAGCTTGGTGTGCAGGGTAAACAGCGGGAGCTCCTACGAGCAGTACTTC
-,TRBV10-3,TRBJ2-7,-,CASTGQPGEKYF,TGTGCCTCGACCGGACAGCCTGGGGAAAAGTACTTC
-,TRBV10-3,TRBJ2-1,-,CAISESSIDEQFF,TGTGCCATCAGTGAATCTAGTATCGATGAGCAGTTCTTC
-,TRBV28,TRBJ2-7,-,CASSRGVSQYF,TGTGCCAGCAGTCGAGGGGTGTCGCAGTACTTC
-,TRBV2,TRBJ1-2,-,CASMGEGRNYGYTF,TGTGCCAGCATGGGGGAGGGACGTAACTATGGCTACACCTTC
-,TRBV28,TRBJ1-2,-,CASRPRQSYGYTF,TGTGCCAGCAGACCCAGACAGAGTTATGGCTACACCTTC
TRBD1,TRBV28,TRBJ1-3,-,CASRLQGSDTIYF,TGTGCCAGCAGGTTACAGGGGAGCGACACCATATATTTT
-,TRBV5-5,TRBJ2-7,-,CASIQGSASYEQYF,TGTGCCAGCATACAGGGTTCGGCGTCCTACGAGCAGTACTTC
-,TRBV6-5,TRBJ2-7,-,CASSREGPFGAYF,TGTGCCAGCAGCCGCGAGGGACCTTTCGGTGCGTACTTC
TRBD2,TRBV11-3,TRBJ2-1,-,CASSSEGLAGAEQFF,TGTGCCAGCAGCTCAGAGGGACTAGCGGGAGCCGAGCAGTTCTTC
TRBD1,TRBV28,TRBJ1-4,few,CASRETGGEKLFF,TGTGCCAGCAGGGAGACAGGGGGTGAAAAACTGTTTTTT
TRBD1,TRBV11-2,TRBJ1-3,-,CASSLGQGAKNTIYF,TGTGCCAGCAGCTTAGGACAGGGGGCGAAAAACACCATATATTTT
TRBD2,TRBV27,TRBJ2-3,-,CASSSSSGATFFTQYF,TGTGCCAGCAGTTCGTCTAGCGGGGCCACTTTTTTTACGCAGTATTTT
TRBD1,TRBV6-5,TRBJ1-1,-,CASSPTGTNTEAFF,TGTGCCAGCAGCCCGACAGGGACCAACACTGAAGCTTTCTTT
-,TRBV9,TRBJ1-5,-,CASSRGAAYNQPQHF,TGTGCCAGCAGTAGAGGCGCGGCTTACAATCAGCCCCAGCATTTT
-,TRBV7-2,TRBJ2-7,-,CASSHIRMASAYEQYF,TGTGCCAGCAGCCACATCCGAATGGCTAGCGCTTACGAGCAGTACTTC
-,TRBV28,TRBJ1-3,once,CASSFYRHTSGNTIYF,TGTGCCAGCAGTTTCTATCGACACACCTCTGGAAACACCATATATTTT
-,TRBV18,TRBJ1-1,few,CASSHGLNTEAFF,TGTGCCAGCTCCCACGGTTTGAACACTGAAGCTTTCTTT
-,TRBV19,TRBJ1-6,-,CASQSLGGGINSPLHF,TGTGCCAGTCAATCTCTCGGAGGGGGTATTAATTCACCCCTCCACTTT
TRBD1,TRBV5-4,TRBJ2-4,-,CASSSRQGANIQYF,TGTGCCAGCAGCTCCCGGCAGGGGGCTAACATTCAGTACTTC
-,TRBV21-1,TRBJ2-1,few,CASSSFPGTSGGNEQFF,TGTGCCAGCAGCAGCTTCCCCGGGACTAGCGGGGGCAATGAGCAGTTCTTC
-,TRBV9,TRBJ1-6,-,CASSLRVMMGNSPLHF,TGTGCCAGCAGCCTCCGGGTGATGATGGGAAATTCACCCCTCCACTTT
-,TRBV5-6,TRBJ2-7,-,CASSLTGIGEQYF,TGTGCCAGCAGCTTGACAGGGATAGGCGAGCAGTACTTC
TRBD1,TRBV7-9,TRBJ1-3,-,CASSLGTGPGNTIYF,TGTGCCAGCAGCTTAGGGACAGGCCCTGGAAACACCATATATTTT
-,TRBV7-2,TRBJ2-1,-,CASSLAVGTYNEQFF,TGTGCCAGCAGCTTAGCTGTGGGGACCTACAATGAGCAGTTCTTC
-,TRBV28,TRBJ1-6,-,CASSLRQVVSPLHF,TGTGCCAGCAGTTTAAGACAGGTGGTTTCACCCCTCCACTTT
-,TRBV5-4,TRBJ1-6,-,CASSLTGIGNSPLHF,TGTGCCAGCAGCTTGACAGGGATTGGTAATTCACCCCTCCACTTT
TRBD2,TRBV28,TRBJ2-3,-,CASRPGGTSGADTQYF,TGTGCCAGCAGACCTGGCGGGACTAGCGGAGCAGATACGCAGTATTTT
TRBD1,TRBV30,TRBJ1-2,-,CAWSRDRVGYTF,TGTGCCTGGAGTAGGGACAGGGTTGGCTACACCTTC
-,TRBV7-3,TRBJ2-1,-,CASSEQVKGEQFF,TGTGCCAGCAGCGAACAGGTGAAAGGTGAGCAGTTCTTC
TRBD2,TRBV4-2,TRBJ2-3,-,CASSRGLAGEVADTQYF,TGTGCCAGCAGCCGAGGACTAGCGGGAGAGGTCGCAGATACGCAGTATTTT
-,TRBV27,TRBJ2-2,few,CASAYRESGELFF,TGTGCCAGCGCCTACAGGGAGTCCGGGGAGCTGTTTTTT
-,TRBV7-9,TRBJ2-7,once,CASNLAGAREQYF,TGTGCCAGCAACCTCGCGGGGGCGAGAGAGCAGTACTTC
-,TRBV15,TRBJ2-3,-,CATSAGRVGTDTQYF,TGTGCCACCAGTGCCGGACGTGTCGGCACAGATACGCAGTATTTT